The 29 T cell receptor beta chains in this list originate from one sample, sequenced in a study of spatial heterogeneity in lung cancer. Time point of the sample: sample taken at primary tumor resection. TCRdb called the 5' RACE reads again in MiXCR, with one record for every CDR3 protein. The sample shows 40,000 to 55,000 distinct CDR3 sequences, around 15% of them seen only once. Sequencing used PBMCs, obtained at surgery. These receptors originate from a male donor with early-stage non-small cell lung cancer.

This clonotype was detected only a few times. This sequence joins TRBV5-1 and TRBJ2-5; possible D gene TRBD1, 6 bases. This CDR3 has 16 residues. V gave up 0 bases and J gave up 1 base, with 13 bases separating them. Germline V gene data show CDR1 as SGHRS and CDR2 as YFSETQ. This CDR3 reads CASSLAAGVSQETQYF. The CDR3 DNA follows: TGCGCCAGCAGCTTGGCCGCAGGGGTGAGCCAAGAGACCCAGTACTTC.

V and J are TRBV12-3 or TRBV12-4 and TRBJ1-5; D may be TRBD1 (6 bases). There are 14 residues in the CDR3. The V end lost 4 bases, the J end lost 2 bases, and 9 bases lay between the germline ends. The CDR3 is CASSYRVGNQPQHF. The CDR3 coding sequence is TGTGCCAGCAGTTACAGGGTCGGCAATCAGCCCCAGCATTTT.

By its share, this clonotype is medium-sized. The chain combines TRBV7-9 with TRBJ2-1; TRBD2 matches 9 bases. J gave up 9 bases and V 3 bases, and 9 bases lay outside the gene matches. This CDR3 contains 15 residues. Germline CDR1 and CDR2: SEHNR and FQNEAQ (reference sequence). The CDR3, as DNA: TGTGCCAGCAGCTTTTTGGAGCGGGGGGTGGTTGAGCAGTTCTTC. Protein sequence: CASSFLERGVVEQFF.

This clonotype has a count of ten or more. V is TRBV9 and J is TRBJ2-7, with D maybe TRBD2 (5 bases). Germline V CDR1 and CDR2: SGDLS, YYNGEE. The V and J ends lost 5 bases and 4 bases respectively, with 19 bases between them. This CDR3 spans 15 amino acids. The CDR3 region is CASSRGGAAPYEQYF. The CDR3 DNA is TGTGCCAGCAGTCGCGGCGGAGCGGCCCCTTACGAGCAGTACTTC. Looking up the rest from reference TRBV9 and TRBJ2-7 gives the full variable domain: DSGVTQTPKHLITATGQRVTLRCSPRSGDLSVYWYQQSLDQGLQFLIQYYNGEERAKGNILERFSAQQFPDLHSELNLSSLELGDSALYFCASSRGGAAPYEQYFGPGTRLTVT.

This chain connects TRBV15 to TRBJ2-3, with D unresolved. This CDR3 is 12 amino acids long. The V end was cut by 2 bases, the J end by 2 bases, with 2 bases between. Germline CDR1 reads LNHNV; CDR2 reads YYDKDF (reference sequence). CDR3 coding DNA: TGTGCCACCAGCAGACACACAGATACGCAGTATTTT. Its translation: CATSRHTDTQYF.

This chain links TRBV2 with TRBJ2-5; 10 bases map to TRBD2. V lost 6 bases and J lost 5; bases outside the gene matches: 6. This CDR3 spans 14 amino acids. Germline V gene sequence: CDR1 SNHLY, CDR2 FYNNEI. CDR3 loop: CASSSSGGSETQYF. Written as DNA, the CDR3 is TGTGCCAGCAGCTCTAGCGGGGGCTCGGAGACCCAGTACTTC.

This clonotype was seen a few times. The J gene is TRBJ1-3, the V gene TRBV5-5; D unclear. With 1 base removed from V and 0 bases from J, the gap between germline ends came to 11 bases. The germline V gene has CDR1 SGHKS and CDR2 YYEKEE (reference sequence). This CDR3 is built from 16 residues. The CDR3 DNA is TGTGCCAGCAGCTTGTCCCCACGATTCTCTGGAAACACCATATATTTT. Protein sequence: CASSLSPRFSGNTIYF. Combining the CDR3 with reference TRBV5-5 and TRBJ1-3 gives the whole variable domain DAGVTQSPTHLIKTRGQQVTLRCSPISGHKSVSWYQQVLGQGPQFIFQYYEKEERGRGNFPDRFSARQFPNYSSELNVNALLLGDSALYLCASSLSPRFSGNTIYFGEGSWLTVV.

At least ten counts were recorded for this clonotype. This sequence joins TRBV5-1 and TRBJ2-5, with D maybe TRBD2 (6 bases). V lost 4 bases to trimming and J lost 5 bases, with 18 bases between them. This CDR3 region has 15 residues. Germline CDR1 is SGHRS and CDR2 is YFSETQ. DNA for the CDR3: TGCGCCAGCAGCACAGGTCGGCTAGCGATGGAGACCCAGTACTTC. Amino acids: CASSTGRLAMETQYF.

The chain has TRBV7-2 and TRBJ2-5; 10 positions match TRBD2. Germline V lookup: CDR1 SGHTA, CDR2 FQGNSA. V was clipped by 6 bases and J by 1 base; unmatched bases: 8. CDR3 size: 16 residues. The chain's CDR3 is CASRPTSGTFQETQYF. CDR3 DNA sequence: TGTGCCAGCAGACCCACTAGCGGGACCTTCCAAGAGACCCAGTACTTC.

The V call is TRBV18, the J call TRBJ1-2; 7 bases match TRBD1. Losses at the gene ends were 3 bases for V and 6 bases for J; bases not matched to a gene: 4. This CDR3 region has 13 residues. The germline V gene encodes CDR1 KGHSH and CDR2 LQKENI. The chain's CDR3 is CASSPGQKNGYTF. The CDR3 DNA follows: TGTGCCAGCTCACCGGGACAGAAGAATGGCTACACCTTC.

This clonotype is classed as medium-sized. The chain uses TRBV7-2 and TRBJ1-6; D gene ambiguous. Germline V lookup: CDR1 SGHTA, CDR2 FQGNSA. V shed 2 bases and J shed 7 bases, with 6 bases lying between them. The CDR3 has 13 residues. DNA for the CDR3: TGTGCCAGCAGCTTACGCTTGAATTCACCCCTCCACTTT. Protein: CASSLRLNSPLHF.

The genes are TRBV20-1 and TRBJ1-2, with D tentatively TRBD1 (5 bases). CDR1 is DFQATT and CDR2 is SNEGSKA in the germline V gene (reference sequence). This CDR3 has 11 residues. V gave up 7 bases and J gave up 13 bases, with 19 bases separating them. The CDR3 sequence is CSGQGVLVCTF. The CDR3 DNA is TGCAGTGGCCAAGGGGTCCTTGTATGCACCTTC.

This clonotype was found once. This sequence joins TRBV7-9 and TRBJ2-3, with D tentatively TRBD2 (6 bases). Between the trimmed V and J ends, which lost 1 base and 0 bases, there was a span of 11 bases. Germline loops: CDR1 SEHNR, CDR2 FQNEAQ (reference sequence). The CDR3 is 16 residues long. The CDR3 DNA reads TGTGCCAGCAGCTTAGGAGCGGGCCCAAGCACAGATACGCAGTATTTT. Translating it yields CASSLGAGPSTDTQYF. Variable domain in full (rest from reference TRBV7-9 and TRBJ2-3): DTGVSQNPRHKITKRGQNVTFRCDPISEHNRLYWYRQTLGQGPEFLTYFQNEAQLEKSRLLSDRFSAERPKGSFSTLEIQRTEQGDSAMYLCASSLGAGPSTDTQYFGPGTRLTVL.

Only a few counts were recorded for this clonotype. The rearrangement uses TRBV20-1 and TRBJ2-2, with 9 bases that match TRBD1. Trimming removed 0 bases from V and 6 bases from J; junction bases left unmatched: 8. The CDR3 runs to 16 residues. CDR1 and CDR2 from the germline V gene are DFQATT and SNEGSKA (reference sequence). This CDR3 is CSARDRTGANAGELFF. CDR3 in DNA: TGCAGTGCTAGAGATAGGACAGGGGCGAATGCCGGGGAGCTGTTTTTT.

The V and J genes are TRBV6-1 and TRBJ2-1; tentative D call: TRBD1 (6 bases). The germline CDR1 and CDR2 sequences are MNHNS and SASEGT. V was clipped by 5 bases and J by 0 bases, with 11 bases between them. CDR3 length: 15 amino acids. This CDR3 is CASSLTGISYNEQFF. The CDR3 DNA is TGTGCCAGCAGTCTGACAGGCATCTCCTACAATGAGCAGTTCTTC.

This clonotype has ten or more counts. The chain has TRBV28 and TRBJ2-5; 7 nucleotides match TRBD2. The V gene's germline CDR1 is MDHEN and CDR2 SYDVKM. CDR3 size: 14 residues. The V gene end was trimmed by 6 bases and the J gene end by 5 bases; junction bases not matched to a gene: 9. The CDR3 loop is CASSQWAGEETQYF. The DNA of the CDR3 is TGTGCCAGCAGCCAATGGGCGGGAGAGGAGACCCAGTACTTC.

The V gene is TRBV6-5, the J gene TRBJ1-5, with a weak D call TRBD1 (6 bases). The V end lost 8 bases, the J end lost 4 bases, and 12 bases lay between the germline ends. Germline V gives CDR1 MNHEY, CDR2 SVGAGI. The CDR3 is 13 residues long. Written as DNA, the CDR3 is TGTGCCAGCGCGACACAGGGAAATCAGCCCCAGCATTTT. Its protein is CASATQGNQPQHF.

The table lists this clonotype with many counts. V gene TRBV4-2 combines with J gene TRBJ2-2; 9 bases fit TRBD2. Germline V CDR1 and CDR2: LGHNA, YNFKEQ. The J segment lost 4 bases and the V segment lost 4 bases, leaving 10 bases of the junction unmatched. The CDR3 length is 17 residues. CDR3 sequence reads: CASSLSDLAGFTGELFF. In DNA, the CDR3 is TGTGCCAGCAGCCTAAGCGATCTAGCGGGGTTCACCGGGGAGCTGTTTTTT.

Many counts were recorded for this clonotype. V is TRBV3-1 and J is TRBJ2-1; the match to TRBD1 covers 10 bases. CDR1 and CDR2 (germline): LGHDT, YNNKEL (reference sequence). J lost 4 bases, V lost 1 base, and 1 base had no gene match. The CDR3 runs 15 residues. This chain's CDR3 is CASSQAGQGYNEQFF. DNA for the CDR3: TGTGCCAGCAGCCAAGCGGGACAGGGGTACAATGAGCAGTTCTTC.

The chain has TRBV7-9 and TRBJ2-2; the D is unclear. This CDR3 spans 15 amino acids. Germline CDR1 is SEHNR and CDR2 is FQNEAQ (reference sequence). The ends were cut back, 4 bases at V and 1 base at J, with 10 bases in the middle. Written as DNA, the CDR3 is TGTGCCAGCAGCTACACAGAAAGGAACACCGGGGAGCTGTTTTTT. Its translation is CASSYTERNTGELFF. Combining the CDR3 with reference TRBV7-9 and TRBJ2-2 gives the whole variable domain DTGVSQNPRHKITKRGQNVTFRCDPISEHNRLYWYRQTLGQGPEFLTYFQNEAQLEKSRLLSDRFSAERPKGSFSTLEIQRTEQGDSAMYLCASSYTERNTGELFFGEGSRLTVL.

This clonotype was picked up many times. The chain employs TRBV3-1 and TRBJ2-1, with D unresolved. V was clipped by 4 bases and J by 4 bases, with 5 bases between them. Germline V gene sequence: CDR1 LGHDT, CDR2 YNNKEL (reference sequence). This CDR3 contains 12 residues. In nucleotides, the CDR3 is TGTGCCAGCAGCCTCGAGTACAATGAGCAGTTCTTC. Translation gives CASSLEYNEQFF.

In the case of this clonotype: A much bigger clone sits one base away, suggesting this may be a read error. As the CDR3 is not closed by the conserved phenylalanine or tryptophan, this likely results from a read error. The V call is TRBV5-1, the J call TRBJ2-7; 8 nucleotides align to TRBD1. Trimming removed 7 bases from V and 5 bases from J; junction bases left unmatched: 11. The V gene's germline CDR1 is SGHRS and CDR2 YFSETQ. CDR3 length: 14 amino acids. Here the CDR3 DNA reads TGCGCCAGCCGAACACAGGGGGACGTCAACGAGCAGTACTAC. It codes for CASRTQGDVNEQYY.

This clonotype came up many times. The gene calls are TRBV29-1 and TRBJ2-5; D perhaps matches TRBD2 (5 bases). The CDR3 spans 14 residues. The V end was cut by 4 bases, the J end by 7 bases, with 19 bases between. The germline gives CDR1 SQVTM, CDR2 ANQGSEA. CDR3 loop: CSVGAAGVLTTQYF. As DNA, the CDR3 is TGCAGCGTTGGAGCGGCTGGGGTCTTGACGACCCAGTACTTC.

This clonotype has ten or more counts. This sequence joins TRBV9 and TRBJ2-3; 14 bases fit TRBD2. With V trimmed by 1 base and J by 5 bases, 3 bases remained unmatched. Per germline, CDR1 SGDLS and CDR2 YYNGEE. The CDR3 loop spans 16 amino acids. In nucleotides, the CDR3 is TGTGCCAGCAGCGTAAGAGGACTAGCGGGGGGAGATACGCAGTATTTT. Encoded protein: CASSVRGLAGGDTQYF.

In this sample, this clonotype turned up a few times. The V gene is TRBV11-2, the J gene TRBJ2-7, with a possible D match to TRBD2 (6 bases). Trimming left V 0 bases short and J 3 bases short, with 15 bases between. The CDR3 contains 16 residues. Germline V gene data show CDR1 as SGHAT and CDR2 as FQNNGV. CDR3: CASSLDQAGSFYEQYF. DNA of the CDR3: TGTGCCAGCAGCTTAGATCAGGCGGGGTCCTTCTACGAGCAGTACTTC.

This chain joins TRBV9 and TRBJ2-1; TRBD2 aligns across 9 bases. The CDR3 contains 13 residues. Germline V lookup: CDR1 SGDLS, CDR2 YYNGEE. V lost 5 bases, J lost 4 bases, and 1 base stayed unmatched. This chain's CDR3 is CASSLAGYNEQFF. In DNA form, the CDR3 reads TGTGCCAGCAGTCTAGCGGGATACAATGAGCAGTTCTTC.

Many counts were recorded for this clonotype. V is TRBV27 and J is TRBJ1-6; maybe TRBD1 (5 bases). The V end was cut by 8 bases, the J end by 5 bases, with 13 bases between. There are 14 residues in the CDR3. Looked up from germline, CDR1 is MNHEY and CDR2 is SMNVEV (reference sequence). This chain's CDR3 is CASGLTGHNSPLHF. CDR3 coding DNA: TGTGCCAGCGGGCTAACAGGTCATAATTCACCCCTCCACTTT.

This clonotype was observed a few times. The chain links TRBV20-1 to TRBJ2-7, with a tentative D call TRBD2 (7 bases). CDR1 and CDR2 (germline): DFQATT, SNEGSKA (reference sequence). The CDR3 extends over 14 amino acids. The V gene lost 5 bases and the J gene lost 3 bases, with 17 bases spanning the gap. CDR3: CSAVRGEGLYEQYF. As DNA, the CDR3 is TGCAGTGCTGTTAGGGGGGAGGGCCTCTACGAGCAGTACTTC.

This clonotype was seen more than once but under ten times. The chain combines TRBV6-1 with TRBJ1-2; D uncertain. Germline assignment: CDR1 MNHNS and CDR2 SASEGT. This CDR3 has 12 amino acids. V was trimmed by 7 bases and J by 1 base, leaving 7 bases between them. CDR3 residues: CASTQDNYGYTF. CDR3 DNA: TGTGCCAGCACTCAGGATAACTATGGCTACACCTTC.